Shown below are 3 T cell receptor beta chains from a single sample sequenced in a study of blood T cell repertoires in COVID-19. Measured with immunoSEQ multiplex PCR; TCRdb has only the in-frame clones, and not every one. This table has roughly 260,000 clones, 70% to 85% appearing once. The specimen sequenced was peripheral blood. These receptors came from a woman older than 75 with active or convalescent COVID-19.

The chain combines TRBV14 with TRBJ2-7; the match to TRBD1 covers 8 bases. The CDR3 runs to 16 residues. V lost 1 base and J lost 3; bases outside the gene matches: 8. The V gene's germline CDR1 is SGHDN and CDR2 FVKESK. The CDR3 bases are TGTGCCAGCAGCCAAGGGTCCAGGGGGCTAGACTACGAGCAGTACTTC. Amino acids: CASSQGSRGLDYEQYF.

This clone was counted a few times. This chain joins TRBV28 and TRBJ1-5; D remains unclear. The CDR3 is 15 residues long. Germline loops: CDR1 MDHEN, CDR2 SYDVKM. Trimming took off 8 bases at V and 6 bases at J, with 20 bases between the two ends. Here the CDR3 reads CASGLTLFLSQPQHF. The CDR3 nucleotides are TGTGCCAGCGGTCTAACCCTGTTCCTAAGTCAGCCCCAGCATTTT.

The CDR3 region has the DNA TGTGCCAGCAGCGTAGGTCCGGGAAACACCATATATTTT. This translates into CASSVGPGNTIYF. The chain combines TRBV7-2 with TRBJ1-3; D remains ambiguous. CDR3 size: 13 residues. The V end was cut by 5 bases, the J end by 4 bases, with 9 bases between. Germline V gene lookup returns CDR1 SGHTA and CDR2 FQGNSA.